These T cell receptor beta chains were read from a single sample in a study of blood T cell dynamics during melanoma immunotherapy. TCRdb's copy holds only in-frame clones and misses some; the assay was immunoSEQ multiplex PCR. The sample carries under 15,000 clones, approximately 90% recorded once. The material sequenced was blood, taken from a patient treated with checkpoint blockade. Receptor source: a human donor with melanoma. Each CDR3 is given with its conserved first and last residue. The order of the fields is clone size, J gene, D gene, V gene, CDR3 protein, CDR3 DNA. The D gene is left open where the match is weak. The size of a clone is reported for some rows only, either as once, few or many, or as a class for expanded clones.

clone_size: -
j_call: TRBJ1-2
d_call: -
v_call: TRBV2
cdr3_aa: CASREDLYGYTF
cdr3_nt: TGTGCCAGCAGGGAGGATCTCTATGGCTACACCTTC

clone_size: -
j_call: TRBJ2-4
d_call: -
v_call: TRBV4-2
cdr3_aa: CASSRGGSEDIQYF
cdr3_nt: TGTGCCAGCAGCCGAGGGGGGAGTGAGGACATTCAGTACTTC

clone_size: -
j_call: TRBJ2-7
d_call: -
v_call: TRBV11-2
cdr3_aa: CASSSPYEQYF
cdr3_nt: TGTGCCAGCAGCTCCCCCTACGAGCAGTACTTC

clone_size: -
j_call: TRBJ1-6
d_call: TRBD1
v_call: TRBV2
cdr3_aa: CASSGTGPNNSPLHF
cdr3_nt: TGTGCCAGCAGCGGGACAGGACCCAATAATTCACCCCTCCACTTT

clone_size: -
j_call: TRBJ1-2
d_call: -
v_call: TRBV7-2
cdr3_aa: CASSLAGQGSYGYTF
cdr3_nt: TGTGCCAGCAGCTTAGCAGGCCAGGGTAGCTATGGCTACACCTTC

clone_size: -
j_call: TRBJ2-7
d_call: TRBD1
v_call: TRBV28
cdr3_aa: CASSPGQGNEQYF
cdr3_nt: TGTGCCAGCAGTCCGGGACAGGGAAACGAGCAGTACTTC

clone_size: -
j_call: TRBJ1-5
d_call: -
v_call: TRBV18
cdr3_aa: CASYGGGANQPQHF
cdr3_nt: TGTGCCAGCTATGGGGGGGGAGCAAATCAGCCCCAGCATTTT

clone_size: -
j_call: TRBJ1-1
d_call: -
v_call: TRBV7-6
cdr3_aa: CASSLFPEGNTEAFF
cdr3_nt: TGTGCCAGCAGCTTATTTCCCGAGGGGAACACTGAAGCTTTCTTT

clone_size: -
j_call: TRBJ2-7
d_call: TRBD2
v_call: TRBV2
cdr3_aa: CASSGLAGNLPYEQYF
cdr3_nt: TGTGCCAGCAGTGGGCTAGCGGGGAACCTCCCGTACGAGCAGTACTTC

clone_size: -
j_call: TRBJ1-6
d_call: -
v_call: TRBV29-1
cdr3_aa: CSVALAYNSPLHF
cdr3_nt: TGCAGCGTTGCGTTGGCCTATAATTCACCCCTCCACTTT

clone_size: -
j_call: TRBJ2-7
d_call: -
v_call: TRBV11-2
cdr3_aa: CASSRGQILTNYLYEQYF
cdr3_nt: TGTGCCAGCAGCCGCGGACAGATTCTTACGAACTACCTATACGAGCAGTACTTC

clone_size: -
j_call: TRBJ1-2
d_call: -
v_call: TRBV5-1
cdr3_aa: CASSLEGVGYTF
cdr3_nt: TGCGCCAGCAGCTTAGAAGGGGTTGGCTACACCTTC

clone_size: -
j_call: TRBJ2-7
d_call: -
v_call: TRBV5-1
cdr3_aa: CASRGVAYEQYF
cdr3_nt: TGCGCCAGCAGGGGGGTGGCCTACGAGCAGTACTTC

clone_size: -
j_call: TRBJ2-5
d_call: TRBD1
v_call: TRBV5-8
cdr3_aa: CASSLFGRGLQETQYF
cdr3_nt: TGTGCCAGCAGCTTGTTTGGCAGGGGGCTACAAGAGACCCAGTACTTC

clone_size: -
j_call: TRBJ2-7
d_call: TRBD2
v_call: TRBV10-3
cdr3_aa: CAISDKPEGLGSYEQYF
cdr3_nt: TGTGCCATCAGTGATAAGCCGGAGGGACTAGGTTCCTACGAGCAGTACTTC

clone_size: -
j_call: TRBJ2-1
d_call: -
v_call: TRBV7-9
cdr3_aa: CASSPQGVPYNEQFF
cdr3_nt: TGTGCCAGCAGCCCCCAGGGAGTTCCCTACAATGAGCAGTTCTTC

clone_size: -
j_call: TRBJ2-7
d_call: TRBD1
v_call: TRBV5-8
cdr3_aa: CATGRQGGYEQYF
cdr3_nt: TGTGCCACCGGTCGACAGGGCGGCTACGAGCAGTACTTC

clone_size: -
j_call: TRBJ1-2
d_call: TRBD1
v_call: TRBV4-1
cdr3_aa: CASSQGYSRDRSNYGYTF
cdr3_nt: TGCGCCAGCAGCCAAGGGTATTCCCGGGACAGATCTAACTATGGCTACACCTTC

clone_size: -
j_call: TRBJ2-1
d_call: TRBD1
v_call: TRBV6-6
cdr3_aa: CASSYSTGGDDEQFF
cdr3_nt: TGTGCCAGCAGTTACTCGACAGGGGGTGACGATGAGCAGTTCTTC

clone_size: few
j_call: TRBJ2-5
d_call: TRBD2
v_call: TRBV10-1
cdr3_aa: CASSPSGRRETQYF
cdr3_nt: TGCGCCAGCAGTCCAAGCGGGAGGAGGGAGACCCAGTACTTC

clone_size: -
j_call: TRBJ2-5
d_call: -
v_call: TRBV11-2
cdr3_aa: CASSLRGQLLQETQYF
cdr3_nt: TGTGCCAGCAGTCTCAGGGGACAACTCCTCCAAGAGACCCAGTACTTC

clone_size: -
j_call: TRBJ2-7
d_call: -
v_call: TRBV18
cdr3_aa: CASSRGAQSYEQYF
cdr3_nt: TGTGCCAGCTCACGAGGGGCACAATCCTACGAGCAGTACTTC

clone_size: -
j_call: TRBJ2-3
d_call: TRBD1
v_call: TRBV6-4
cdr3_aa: CASSEGTGDTDTQYF
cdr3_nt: TGTGCCAGCAGTGAAGGGACAGGGGACACAGATACGCAGTATTTT

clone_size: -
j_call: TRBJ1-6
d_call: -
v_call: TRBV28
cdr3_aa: CASSTGFSPLHF
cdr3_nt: TGTGCCAGCAGTACAGGGTTCTCACCCCTCCACTTT

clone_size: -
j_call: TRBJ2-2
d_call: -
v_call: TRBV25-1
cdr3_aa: CASTKHQTNTGELFF
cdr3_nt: TGTGCCAGCACCAAGCATCAGACTAACACCGGGGAGCTGTTTTTT